This T cell receptor beta chain was recorded in a study of tumor-infiltrating lymphocytes in primary liver carcinoma. V lost 3 bases and J 4 bases, leaving 5 bases between the germline ends. This CDR3 region has 12 residues. The germline V gene encodes CDR1 SGHDN and CDR2 FVKESK. As to this clonotype: This may stem from a read error, because a much larger clone lies one nucleotide away.

Unsorted whole blood supplied the RNA, and germline DNA was extracted too. TCR beta cDNA was reverse-transcribed from 500 ng of total RNA. The reaction used a constant-region primer and ProtoScript II reverse transcriptase. Modified slightly, ARM-PCR produced TCR beta libraries over three nested multiplex PCR rounds. Each of the first two PCR rounds ran nine to ten cycles with TRBV1-TRBV30 forward and C-beta reverse primers. One entry per CDR3 protein, called by TCRdb with MiXCR from the multiplex PCR reads. The profile shows a few hundred thousand distinct CDR3 sequences, roughly 60% of them singletons.

The chain joins TRBV14 to TRBJ2-3; D remains unclear. The origin of this receptor is a woman aged 30 to 39 with primary liver carcinoma and hepatitis B virus infection. The sample taken for sequencing was peripheral blood. The CDR3 region is CASSHTPDTQYF. In nucleotides, the CDR3 is TGTGCCAGCAGCCACACACCAGATACGCAGTATTTT.